These 18 T cell receptor beta chains came from one sample sequenced in a study of T cell responses to AZD1222 COVID-19 vaccine. Measured with immunoSEQ multiplex PCR; TCRdb has only the in-frame clones, and not every one. The data show over 65,000 clones, 89% seen once. The sequencing here drew on peripheral blood, taken 28 days after the second AZD1222 dose. These TCRs come from an adult who received the AZD1222 COVID-19 vaccine.

This sequence joins TRBV6-2 or TRBV6-3 and TRBJ2-1; 9 bases line up with TRBD1. The CDR3 length is 15 residues. Per germline, CDR1 MNHEY and CDR2 SVGEGT. The V gene end was trimmed by 5 bases and the J gene end by 6 bases; junction bases not matched to a gene: 8. The CDR3 protein is CASSGDRVHINEQFF. The CDR3 bases are TGTGCCAGCAGTGGGGACAGGGTACATATCAATGAGCAGTTCTTC.

J is TRBJ2-3 and V is TRBV27, with D maybe TRBD2 (7 bases). Germline assignment: CDR1 MNHEY and CDR2 SMNVEV (reference sequence). V lost 7 bases to trimming and J lost 2 bases, with 10 bases between them. The CDR3 has 13 amino acids. The CDR3 region is CASKGGDTDTQYF. The CDR3, as DNA: TGTGCCAGCAAAGGGGGGGACACAGATACGCAGTATTTT.

This clone was recorded once. CDR3 nucleotide sequence: TGTGCCAGCAGTGATGGCCTTTTCACTGGGGGCGATGGCTACACCTTC. The encoded protein is CASSDGLFTGGDGYTF. The chain is built from TRBV2 and TRBJ1-2; a possible D gene is TRBD1 (6 bases). The CDR3 spans 16 residues. Germline-derived CDR1 and CDR2 are SNHLY and FYNNEI. The V and J ends lost 3 bases and 6 bases respectively, with 20 bases between them.

The DNA for the CDR3 is TGTGCCTGGGCGTTACACGAGCAGTACTTC. Protein: CAWALHEQYF. The chain links TRBV30 to TRBJ2-7; D gene uncertain. The germline V gene encodes CDR1 GTSNPN and CDR2 SVGIG (reference sequence). Trimming shortened V by 5 bases and J by 5 bases, and 7 bases separated the two germline ends. CDR3 length: 10 residues.

This sequence joins TRBV5-1 and TRBJ1-3, with D unresolved. The V end was cut by 0 bases, the J end by 0 bases, with 4 bases between. The germline gives CDR1 SGHRS, CDR2 YFSETQ. This CDR3 has 14 residues. The CDR3 sequence: CASSLVDSGNTIYF. The CDR3 DNA reads TGCGCCAGCAGCTTGGTCGACTCTGGAAACACCATATATTTT.

The chain is built from TRBV3-1 (or the pseudogene TRBV3-2) and TRBJ1-2; a weak D match, TRBD1 (5 bases). Germline CDR1 is LGHDT and CDR2 is YNNKEL (reference sequence). V lost 5 bases and J 0 bases, leaving 16 bases between the germline ends. This CDR3 comprises 16 residues. The CDR3 reads CASSGGRANTNYGYTF. The CDR3 DNA follows: TGTGCCAGCAGCGGGGGGAGGGCAAATACTAACTATGGCTACACCTTC.

The chain links TRBV9 to TRBJ2-7, with 11 bases identical to TRBD2. The J segment lost 6 bases and the V segment lost 4 bases, leaving 3 bases of the junction unmatched. The CDR3 length is 13 residues. Germline-derived CDR1 and CDR2 are SGDLS and YYNGEE. CDR3: CASSPGTSGEQYF. The CDR3 nucleotides are TGTGCCAGCAGCCCCGGGACTAGCGGCGAGCAGTACTTC.

The genes are TRBV25-1 and TRBJ1-1; D may be TRBD1 (6 bases). CDR3 length: 17 residues. Trimming took off 6 bases at V and 0 bases at J, with 20 bases between the two ends. The germline CDR1 and CDR2 sequences are MGHDK and SYGVNS. The CDR3 DNA follows: TGTGCCAGCAGGAGAGCCGGGGGCACCGGAATGAACACTGAAGCTTTCTTT. It encodes CASRRAGGTGMNTEAFF.

V gene TRBV4-3 combines with J gene TRBJ2-1; 8 nucleotides match TRBD2. The CDR3 totals 17 residues. Per the germline V gene, CDR1 is LGHNA and CDR2 is YSLEER. J was trimmed by 5 bases and V by 0 bases; bases with no gene match: 9. CDR3 in DNA: TGCGCCAGCAGCCAAGATTGGGGCGGGGGGCCCCACAATGAGCAGTTCTTC. Translation: CASSQDWGGGPHNEQFF.

A note on this clone: Compared with germline, one end of the junction differs, possibly owing to a read error. This rearrangement joins TRBV7-9 to TRBJ1-2; 8 bases line up with TRBD1. The CDR3 runs 16 residues. Germline V gene lookup returns CDR1 SEHNR and CDR2 FQNEAQ (reference sequence). CDR3 DNA sequence: TGTGCCAGCAGCCTAGCCCTCGGACAGGGTGCAAGTGGCTACACCTTC. Amino acids: CASSLALGQGASGYTF. Based on the CDR3 plus reference TRBV7-9 and TRBJ1-2, the full variable domain is DTGVSQNPRHKITKRGQNVTFRCDPISEHNRLYWYRQTLGQGPEFLTYFQNEAQLEKSRLLSDRFSAERPKGSFSTLEIQRTEQGDSAMYLCASSLALGQGASGYTFGSGTRLTVV.

The CDR3 is CASSLSVASDLVEKLFF. CDR3 in DNA: TGTGCCAGCAGTTTATCAGTGGCCTCGGACTTAGTTGAAAAACTGTTTTTT. The chain carries TRBV28 and TRBJ1-4; unclear D gene. Per germline, CDR1 MDHEN and CDR2 SYDVKM. V shed 1 base and J shed 7 bases, with 19 bases lying between them. This CDR3 spans 17 amino acids.

This clone has more than one count but fewer than ten. This CDR3 reads CASSPPWGRAPRELFF. CDR3 in DNA: TGTGCCAGCTCACCCCCCTGGGGTAGAGCCCCCCGGGAGCTGTTTTTT. The J gene is TRBJ2-2, the V gene TRBV18; no firm D call. CDR3 length equals 16 residues. V was pared by 3 bases and J by 9 bases, with 20 bases between. CDR1 is KGHSH, CDR2 LQKENI, per germline.

The chain uses TRBV4-1 and TRBJ1-5; 8 bases are a match to TRBD1. Germline V gives CDR1 MGHRA, CDR2 YSYEKL. V trimming: 5 bases; J trimming: 1 base; junction bases outside the gene matches: 4. The CDR3 is made up of 15 amino acids. CDR3 in amino acids: CASSSDRASNQPQHF. The DNA for the CDR3 is TGCGCCAGCAGCTCGGACAGGGCGAGCAATCAGCCCCAGCATTTT.

This clone was counted between two and nine times. V gene TRBV28 combines with J gene TRBJ1-2; maybe TRBD1 (5 bases). V was shortened by 6 bases and J by 2 bases, with 7 bases between the two germline ends. Germline V gives CDR1 MDHEN, CDR2 SYDVKM. There are 12 residues in the CDR3. The CDR3 sequence is CASRGRNYGYTF. CDR3 bases: TGTGCCAGCAGGGGACGGAACTATGGCTACACCTTC.

V gene TRBV6-5 combines with J gene TRBJ2-1, with D possibly TRBD1 on 6 matching bases. Germline V gives CDR1 MNHEY, CDR2 SVGAGI. This CDR3 spans 15 amino acids. The germline V and J ends were trimmed by 6 bases and 4 bases, with 16 bases remaining between them. The CDR3 region is CASSPPGTRYNEQFF. The CDR3 DNA reads TGTGCCAGCAGCCCCCCCGGGACACGTTACAATGAGCAGTTCTTC.

This chain connects TRBV30 to TRBJ2-7, with D uncertain. Looked up from germline, CDR1 is GTSNPN and CDR2 is SVGIG (reference sequence). The CDR3 has 14 residues. V lost 1 base and J lost 2, with 12 bases in between. CDR3: CAWSGGLGTYEQYF. CDR3 DNA: TGTGCCTGGAGTGGGGGTCTCGGCACCTACGAGCAGTACTTC.

The V call is TRBV6-5, the J call TRBJ1-5; 9 bases line up with TRBD1. V lost 6 bases, J lost 0 bases, and 3 bases stayed unmatched. The CDR3 is made up of 15 amino acids. Germline V gene data show CDR1 as MNHEY and CDR2 as SVGAGI. In nucleotides, the CDR3 is TGTGCCAGCAGGGGACAGGGCAATAGCAATCAGCCCCAGCATTTT. Protein product: CASRGQGNSNQPQHF.

The chain employs TRBV6-5 and TRBJ1-1; D is unclear. Trimming removed 8 bases from V and 0 bases from J, with 10 bases in between. Germline V CDR1 and CDR2: MNHEY, SVGAGI. This CDR3 comprises 13 residues. CDR3 sequence: CASGTTVNTEAFF. The CDR3 DNA reads TGTGCCAGCGGTACGACGGTGAACACTGAAGCTTTCTTT.